The rows below give T cell receptor beta chains drawn from one sample of a study of T cell responses to AZD1222 COVID-19 vaccine. Measured with immunoSEQ multiplex PCR; TCRdb has only the in-frame clones, and not every one. The sample includes under 150,000 clones, roughly nine tenths seen only once; the top ten take around 10%. Sequenced material: peripheral blood, taken 28 days after the second AZD1222 dose. Every receptor here comes from an adult who received the AZD1222 COVID-19 vaccine. Each CDR3 is given with its conserved first and last residue. The order of the fields is clone size, J gene, D gene, V gene, CDR3 DNA, CDR3 protein. A D gene is named only where the DNA matches it firmly. Clone size is not always given. Where it is, it says once, few, many or a class for expanded clones.

once TRBJ2-3 NA TRBV6-5 TGTGCCAGCAGGAACAGGGCCACAGATACGCAGTATTTT CASRNRATDTQYF
once TRBJ1-4 NA TRBV12-3/TRBV12-4 TGTGCCAGCAGTTTACGAAGGAGCGGAAAACTGTTTTTT CASSLRRSGKLFF
NA TRBJ1-1 NA TRBV9 TGTGCCAGCTCCCCATCGGGGGTGAACACTGAAGCTTTCTTT CASSPSGVNTEAFF
once TRBJ1-1 NA TRBV5-5 TGTGCCAGCAGCTTGGCGTGGGGACGTGAGACTGAAGCTTTCTTT CASSLAWGRETEAFF
NA TRBJ2-1 TRBD1 TRBV12-3/TRBV12-4 TGTGCCAGCAGTTTAAAGGGGGCGGGTGAGCAGTTCTTC CASSLKGAGEQFF
NA TRBJ2-4 NA TRBV9 TGTGCCAGCAGCGTAGAGTCCAGAACCTCCCTCTTAGCCAAAAACATTCAGTACTTC CASSVESRTSLLAKNIQYF
NA TRBJ2-7 TRBD2 TRBV5-6 TGTGCCAGCAGCTGGGGACCTAGCGGGAGGGAGGACGAGCAGTACTTC CASSWGPSGREDEQYF
NA TRBJ1-6 NA TRBV19 TGTGCCCCCGGCTCACCCCTCCACTTT CAPGSPLHF
once TRBJ1-2 NA TRBV19 TGTGCCAGTAGTATCATGGGCATCCCATATGGCTACACCTTC CASSIMGIPYGYTF
NA TRBJ1-5 NA TRBV9 TGTGCCAGCAGCGCCCAGCACAATCAGCCCCAGCATTTT CASSAQHNQPQHF
NA TRBJ1-1 TRBD1 TRBV5-4 TGTGCCAGCAGCAGGGGACAGGGGGAATCTTTCTTT CASSRGQGESFF
NA TRBJ2-1 TRBD2 TRBV7-2 TGTGCCAGCAGCATACTAGCGGGGAGCTACAATGAGCAGTTCTTC CASSILAGSYNEQFF
NA TRBJ1-1 NA TRBV5-4 TGTGCCAGCAGCTTAACCACGAACACTGAAGCTTTCTTT CASSLTTNTEAFF
NA TRBJ2-7 NA TRBV12-3/TRBV12-4 TGTGCCAGCAGTTTGACCCGCTCCTACGAGCAGTACTTC CASSLTRSYEQYF
NA TRBJ2-7 NA TRBV6-5 TGTGCCAGCAAGGAAGGCGGTGGGACCTACGAGCAGTACTTC CASKEGGGTYEQYF
NA TRBJ2-3 NA TRBV5-1 TGCGCCAGCAAGCAGGGGGGTTTCCTCGATACGCAGTATTTT CASKQGGFLDTQYF
NA TRBJ2-7 TRBD2 TRBV10-1 TGCGCCAGCGGGCGGTCGACTAGCGGCCGCCTCGAGCAGTACTTC CASGRSTSGRLEQYF
NA TRBJ1-2 TRBD1 TRBV5-6 TGTGCCAGCAGCTTGGGGACAGGGTTTTGGTATGGCTACACCTTC CASSLGTGFWYGYTF
NA TRBJ1-1 NA TRBV11-3 TGTGCCAGCAGCCCCGGAATGAACACTGAAGCTTTCTTT CASSPGMNTEAFF
NA TRBJ2-5 NA TRBV12-3/TRBV12-4 TGTGCCAGCAGTATGTCCCAGAGGACCCAGTACTTC CASSMSQRTQYF
NA TRBJ2-1 TRBD2 TRBV29-1 TGCAGCGTTGAAGGGCCTAGCGGGAGGCAATTCGTCTATGAGCAGTTCTTC CSVEGPSGRQFVYEQFF
NA TRBJ2-5 NA TRBV5-5 TGTGCCAGCAGCGTGCCCGGACGGATCCAAGAGACCCAGTACTTC CASSVPGRIQETQYF
NA TRBJ1-1 NA TRBV27 TGTGCCAGCAGTTTTCAGGGGAACACTGAAGCTTTCTTT CASSFQGNTEAFF
NA TRBJ2-5 NA TRBV27 TGTGCCAGCAGTGGCCATGGGACCCAGTACTTC CASSGHGTQYF
NA TRBJ2-2 NA TRBV7-2 TGTGCCAGCAGCTTAGAGGTGGGGGGCGGGGAGCTGTTTTTT CASSLEVGGGELFF
NA TRBJ2-6 NA TRBV30 TGTGCCTTCGCCGGACAGCGGGGCTCTGGGGCCAACGTCCTGACTTTC CAFAGQRGSGANVLTF
NA TRBJ1-5 TRBD1 TRBV18 TGTGCCAGCTCCTCGGGACAGGGGTTAAGCAATCAGCCCCAGCATTTT CASSSGQGLSNQPQHF
NA TRBJ1-2 NA TRBV10-1 TGCGCCAGCAGTGACAGGGAATATGGCTACACCTTC CASSDREYGYTF
NA TRBJ1-1 TRBD1 TRBV4-3 TGCGCCAGCAGCCAGACCATGACAGGGGGCACTGAAGCTTTCTTT CASSQTMTGGTEAFF
NA TRBJ1-5 NA TRBV6-6 TGTGCCAGTAAGACAGTGGACCAGCCCCAGCATTTT CASKTVDQPQHF
NA TRBJ1-1 NA TRBV2 TGTGCCAGCAGCGGTTTGGTGGGAGCTTTCTTT CASSGLVGAFF
NA TRBJ2-7 TRBD1 TRBV27 TGTGCCAGCAATCCAGGGGGCCCCTTTGGCGAGCAGTACTTC CASNPGGPFGEQYF
NA TRBJ2-2 TRBD1 TRBV24-1 TGTGCCACCAGTGATTTTCCTCAGGGGGCGCAGAACACCGGGGAGCTGTTTTTT CATSDFPQGAQNTGELFF
once TRBJ1-1 NA TRBV18 TGTGCCAGCTCACTTTCGCCAATCCAAGGGGTGACTGAAGCTTTCTTT CASSLSPIQGVTEAFF
NA TRBJ2-2 NA TRBV10-3 TGTGCCATCAGTGAGTCGTTTGTAGCAACTCCTAACACCGGGGAGCTGTTTTTT CAISESFVATPNTGELFF
NA TRBJ2-7 TRBD1 TRBV19 TGTGCCAGTAGTCCGCGAGGAGGGACAGGGGGCTACGAGCAGTACTTC CASSPRGGTGGYEQYF
NA TRBJ1-4 NA TRBV3-1/TRBV3-2 TGTGCCAGCAGCCCGCTCGGGAATCCCCTCGACTATGAAAAACTGTTTTTT CASSPLGNPLDYEKLFF
NA TRBJ2-2 NA TRBV7-2 TGTGCCAGCAGCCGCTGGGAACACCGGACCGGGGAGCTGTTTTTT CASSRWEHRTGELFF
NA TRBJ1-5 NA TRBV13 TGTGCCAGGGGGAGAGGGAAAATTAGCAATCAGCCCCAGCATTTT CARGRGKISNQPQHF
NA TRBJ2-1 NA TRBV18 TGTGCCAGCTCACCACCAGGGGACAATGAGCAGTTCTTC CASSPPGDNEQFF
NA TRBJ2-7 NA TRBV10-2 TGCGCCAGCAGTGAGTCTCCCTGGAACTCCTACGAGCAGTACTTC CASSESPWNSYEQYF
NA TRBJ2-5 NA TRBV10-1 TGCGCCGGGAATCCGGAAGTCCAAGAGACCCAGTACTTC CAGNPEVQETQYF